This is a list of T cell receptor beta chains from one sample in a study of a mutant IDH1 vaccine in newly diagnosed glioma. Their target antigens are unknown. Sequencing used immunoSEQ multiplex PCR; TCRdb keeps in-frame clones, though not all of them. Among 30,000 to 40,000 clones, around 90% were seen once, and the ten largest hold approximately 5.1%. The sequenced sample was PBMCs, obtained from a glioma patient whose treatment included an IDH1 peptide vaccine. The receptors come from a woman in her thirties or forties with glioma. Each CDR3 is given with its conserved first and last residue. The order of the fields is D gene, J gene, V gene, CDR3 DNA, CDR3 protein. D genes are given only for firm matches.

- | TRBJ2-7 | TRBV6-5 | TGTGCCAGCAGTTGCTGTATAATCGCTTACGAGCAGTACTTC | CASSCCIIAYEQYF
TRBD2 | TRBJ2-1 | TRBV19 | TGTGCCAGTAGTATCGGACTAGCGGGGGCTCGTACCCTATACAATGAGCAGTTCTTC | CASSIGLAGARTLYNEQFF
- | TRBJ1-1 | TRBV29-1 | TGCAGCGTAGAGCAGGACCGGGGGAACACTGAAGCTTTCTTT | CSVEQDRGNTEAFF
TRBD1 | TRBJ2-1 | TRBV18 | TGTGCCAGCTCACCACCGGACAGGGTAAAGTACAATGAGCAGTTCTTC | CASSPPDRVKYNEQFF
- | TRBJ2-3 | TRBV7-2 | TGTGCCAGCAGAAAAGGGACTTACATAAGCACAGATACGCAGTATTTT | CASRKGTYISTDTQYF
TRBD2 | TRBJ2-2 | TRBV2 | TGTGCCAGCAGTTGGGTGACTAGCGGAATAAACACCGGGGAGCTGTTTTTT | CASSWVTSGINTGELFF
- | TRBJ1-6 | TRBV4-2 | TGTGCCAGCAGCCAAGATATCGGGGGGGGCAGGAATTCACCCCTCCACTTT | CASSQDIGGGRNSPLHF
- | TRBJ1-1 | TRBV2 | TGTGCCAGCGGTAGTTGGTCCCGTGGCGCTGAAGCTTTCTTT | CASGSWSRGAEAFF
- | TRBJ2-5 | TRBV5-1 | TGCGCCAGCAGCTTGAATTCGCGGGGCGAACAAGAGACCCAGTACTTC | CASSLNSRGEQETQYF
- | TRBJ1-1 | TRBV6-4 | TGTGCCAGCAGTGACCGATTTGACGGGGGTGAAGCTTTCTTT | CASSDRFDGGEAFF
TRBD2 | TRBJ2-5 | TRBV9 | TGTGCCAGCAGCGTGACCGGGGGGGCCGGGGAGACCCAGTACTTC | CASSVTGGAGETQYF
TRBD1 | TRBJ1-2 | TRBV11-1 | TGTGCCAGCAGCCCAGACAGGGTGGCTAACTATGGCTACACCTTC | CASSPDRVANYGYTF
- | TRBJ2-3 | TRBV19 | TGTGCCAGTAGCCTACTGTCCGGGGCTGGCACAGATACGCAGTATTTT | CASSLLSGAGTDTQYF
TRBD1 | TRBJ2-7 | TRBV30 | TGTGCCTGGAGTCGGGACAGGGGCTACGAGCAGTACTTC | CAWSRDRGYEQYF
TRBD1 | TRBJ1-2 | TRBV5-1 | TGCGCCAGCAGCATCAGACAGGGACCTAACTATGGCTACACCTTC | CASSIRQGPNYGYTF
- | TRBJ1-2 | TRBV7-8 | TGTGCCAGCAGCTTTGACTCGGCTTGGAGGGGCTACACCTTC | CASSFDSAWRGYTF
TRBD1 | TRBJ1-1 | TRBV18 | TGTGCCAGCTCACCCGAGGACAGGATGAACACTGAAGCTTTCTTT | CASSPEDRMNTEAFF